A single sample is the source of the 10 T cell receptor beta chains below, sequenced in a study of early T cells in non-severe SARS-CoV-2 infection. TCRdb itself ran the 5' RACE reads through MiXCR, one entry per CDR3 protein. The sample lists over 70,000 distinct CDR3 sequences, under 15% seen once, with about 7.5% in the top ten. Material for sequencing was whole blood. The source of these receptors is an adult who was a healthcare worker with PCR-confirmed SARS-CoV-2 infection or an uninfected control (not recorded which).

The rearrangement joins TRBV20-1 to TRBJ1-1, with D hard to call. V was trimmed by 6 bases and J by 1 base, leaving 6 bases between them. The CDR3 loop spans 11 amino acids. CDR1 is DFQATT and CDR2 is SNEGSKA in the germline V gene (reference sequence). The CDR3 nucleotides are TGCAGTGCCCGGGGGAACACTGAAGCTTTCTTT. This translates into CSARGNTEAFF.

The chain is built from TRBV6-2 or TRBV6-3 and TRBJ1-1, with TRBD1 matching over 7 bases. The germline gives CDR1 MNHEY, CDR2 SVGEGT. The CDR3 has 15 residues. V shed 5 bases, J shed 2 bases, and the junction held 8 bases outside the gene matches. The CDR3 loop reads CASSPTDRANTEAFF. CDR3 bases: TGTGCCAGCAGTCCTACCGACAGGGCTAACACTGAAGCTTTCTTT.

J is TRBJ2-1 and V is TRBV29-1, with D possibly TRBD2 on 6 matching bases. Germline-derived CDR1 and CDR2 are SQVTM and ANQGSEA. The CDR3 spans 14 residues. Trimming removed 3 bases from V and 5 bases from J, with 14 bases in between. CDR3 nucleotides: TGCAGCGTTGATCGGACGGGAGCGAACAATGAGCAGTTCTTC. It encodes CSVDRTGANNEQFF.

This clonotype showed up just a few times. The chain joins TRBV27 to TRBJ2-1, with D perhaps given as TRBD1 or TRBD2 (6 bases each). The CDR3 is 19 amino acids. V gave up 5 bases and J gave up 0 bases, with 23 bases separating them. Per the germline V gene, CDR1 is MNHEY and CDR2 is SMNVEV (reference sequence). CDR3 residues: CASSRRDTTRGGSYNEQFF. CDR3 DNA: TGTGCCAGCAGTAGAAGGGACACGACGCGGGGAGGCTCCTACAATGAGCAGTTCTTC.

The chain carries TRBV6-6 and TRBJ2-5, with 8 nucleotides matching TRBD2. CDR1 and CDR2 (germline): MNHNY, SVGAGI (reference sequence). After removal of 0 bases from V and 2 bases from J, the junction contained 8 bases not matched to a gene. This CDR3 spans 17 amino acids. CDR3 sequence (DNA): TGTGCCAGCAGTTACTCGACCCCTAGCGGGCCACAAGAGACCCAGTACTTC. Its protein is CASSYSTPSGPQETQYF.

The chain uses TRBV7-9 and TRBJ2-7; D is perhaps TRBD1 or TRBD2 (5 bases each). The germline V gene has CDR1 SEHNR and CDR2 FQNEAQ (reference sequence). V was cut by 4 bases and J by 2 bases, with 15 bases left in between. This CDR3 has 15 residues. The CDR3 DNA reads as TGTGCCAGCAGCTCTCCCGGGACCGAAGCCTACGAGCAGTACTTC. Translation gives CASSSPGTEAYEQYF.

The chain recombines TRBV9 with TRBJ1-4; D remains unclear. CDR1 is SGDLS, CDR2 YYNGEE, per germline. Between the trimmed V and J ends, which lost 0 bases and 5 bases, there was a span of 8 bases. The CDR3 is made up of 14 amino acids. CDR3 in DNA: TGTGCCAGCAGCGTAGGGAGTAGCAATGAAAAACTGTTTTTT. Amino acid sequence: CASSVGSSNEKLFF.

This clonotype has a handful of counts. The V and J genes are TRBV7-9 and TRBJ2-3, with 15 bases matching TRBD2. This CDR3 is 18 amino acids long. Germline V gene lookup returns CDR1 SEHNR and CDR2 FQNEAQ (reference sequence). V lost 5 bases, J lost 2 bases, and 8 bases stayed unmatched. The CDR3 loop is CASSRGLAGGLSTDTQYF. The CDR3, as DNA: TGTGCCAGCAGCCGGGGACTAGCGGGAGGTCTCTCCACAGATACGCAGTATTTT.

This clonotype has more than one count but fewer than ten. The chain has TRBV18 and TRBJ2-5; 9 bases fit TRBD1. V shed 3 bases, J shed 3 bases, and the junction held 8 bases outside the gene matches. Germline V gene data show CDR1 as KGHSH and CDR2 as LQKENI. This CDR3 spans 16 amino acids. Written as DNA, the CDR3 is TGTGCCAGCTCACCCACCGGGACAGGGTTAAAAGAGACCCAGTACTTC. Its translation: CASSPTGTGLKETQYF.

This clonotype was recorded a few times. The CDR3 bases are TGCAGTGCTAGAGTAGGGGTCACCGGGGAGCTGTTTTTT. Protein: CSARVGVTGELFF. The V gene is TRBV20-1, the J gene TRBJ2-2, with D possibly being TRBD1 (5 bases). Looked up from germline, CDR1 is DFQATT and CDR2 is SNEGSKA (reference sequence). V was shortened by 1 base and J by 4 bases, with 7 bases between the two germline ends. CDR3 length equals 13 residues.